The entry below describes one T cell receptor beta chain. The data are from a study of T cell changes during pregnancy in multiple sclerosis. Generated by immunoSEQ multiplex PCR, the TCRdb table keeps only in-frame clones and is missing some. Seen here are approximately 46,000 clones, 80% to 90% observed once, and the top ten hold 6.5% to 9.5%. This CDR3 has 14 residues. The germline V and J ends were trimmed by 0 bases and 4 bases, with 9 bases remaining between them. The V gene's germline CDR1 is LNHNV and CDR2 YYDKDF (reference sequence). The sample here was CD8+ T cells from peripheral blood mononuclear cells, taken in the second trimester of pregnancy. This clonotype was sampled from a female donor with multiple sclerosis, enrolled in a pregnancy study. The rearrangement joins TRBV15 to TRBJ1-1; D not resolved. The CDR3 DNA follows: TGTGCCACCAGCAGAGATAGGGAGAGCACTGAAGCTTTCTTT. This translates into CATSRDRESTEAFF.